This T cell receptor beta chain was captured by sequencing in a study of regulatory T cells in long-lasting Graves disease. Arm-PCR of CDR3 regions with iRepertoire HTBI primers generated TCR beta libraries. TCRdb independently ran MiXCR on the multiplex PCR reads; one entry per CDR3 protein. The sample lists hundreds of thousands of distinct CDR3 sequences, around a fifth seen once, with around 7% in the top ten. In its sample, this clonotype was seen many times. Time point denoted: persistent/refractory GD, antithyroid drugs over 5 years with positive TRAb. RNA extracted from PBMCs served as the sequencing template. Peripheral blood, about 10 milliliters of it, was drawn into EDTA tubes. Looked up from germline, CDR1 is MNHEY and CDR2 is SVGEGT. The germline V and J ends were trimmed by 2 bases and 1 base, with 14 bases remaining between them. This CDR3 comprises 16 residues.

The TCR comes from a female donor with Graves disease. V is TRBV6-2 or TRBV6-3 and J is TRBJ1-2; D gene uncertain. The sequencing used peripheral blood mononuclear cells (PBMCs), collected when the disease was refractory, from a patient treated with antithyroid drugs. The CDR3 reads CASSYRRTDHNYGYTF. In DNA form, the CDR3 reads TGTGCCAGCAGTTACCGCCGGACCGACCATAACTATGGCTACACCTTC.